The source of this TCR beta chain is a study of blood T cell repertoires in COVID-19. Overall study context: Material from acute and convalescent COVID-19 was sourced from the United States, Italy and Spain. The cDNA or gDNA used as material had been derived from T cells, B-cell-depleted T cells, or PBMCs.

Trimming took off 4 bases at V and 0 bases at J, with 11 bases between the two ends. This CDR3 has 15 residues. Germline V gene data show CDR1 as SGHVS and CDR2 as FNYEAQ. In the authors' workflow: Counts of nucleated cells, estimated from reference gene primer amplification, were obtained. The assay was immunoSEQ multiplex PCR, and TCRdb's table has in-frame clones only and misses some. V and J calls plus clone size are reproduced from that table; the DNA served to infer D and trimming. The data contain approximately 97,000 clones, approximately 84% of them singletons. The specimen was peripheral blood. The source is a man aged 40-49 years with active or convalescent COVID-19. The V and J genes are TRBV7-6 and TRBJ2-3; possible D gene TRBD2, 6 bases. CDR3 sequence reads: CASSSTGTSTDTQYF. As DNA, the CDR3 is TGTGCCAGCAGCTCGACTGGGACTAGCACAGATACGCAGTATTTT.